This T cell receptor beta chain was identified in a study of blood T cell repertoires in COVID-19. Germline V gives CDR1 LNHDA, CDR2 SQIVND (reference sequence). With V trimmed by 3 bases and J by 1 base, 11 bases remained unmatched. The CDR3 runs to 18 residues. Repertoires were generated with immunoSEQ multiplex PCR, while TCRdb's copy carries only in-frame clones and drops some. The data contain 75,000 to 100,000 clones, more than 70% of them singletons. The source is a man in his 70s with acute or convalescent COVID-19. V usage is TRBV19 and J usage is TRBJ2-5, with TRBD2 matching over 10 bases. The sample comprised peripheral blood. The CDR3 spells CASSILAGARAVQETQYF. The DNA for the CDR3 is TGTGCCAGTAGTATCCTAGCGGGAGCGAGGGCCGTCCAAGAGACCCAGTACTTC.